Listed below are T cell receptor beta chains from one sample, sequenced in a study of cytomegalovirus exposure and HLA in healthy donors. The table came from immunoSEQ multiplex PCR; TCRdb's copy has only in-frame clones and leaves some out. The repertoire holds approximately 160,000 clones, with about 89% as singletons. Specimen: PBMCs. The receptors shown here come from a woman younger than 35 in good health and CMV-seropositive. The CDR3 runs from the conserved cysteine through the conserved F or W. D genes are given only for firm matches. Where a row states a size, it is once, few, many or the class of an expanded clone; other rows omit it.

TRBV7-6	.	TRBJ2-3	.	TGTGCCAGCAGCTTAGTTTACGGTCGGGGCACAGATACGCAGTATTTT	CASSLVYGRGTDTQYF
TRBV27	once	TRBJ2-2	TRBD2	TGTGCCAGCAGCTTAGGACTAGCGGGGAACACCGGGGAGCTGTTTTTT	CASSLGLAGNTGELFF
TRBV5-1	.	TRBJ2-5	.	TGCGCCAGCAGCTTGTTAGGGACACACAAAGAGACCCAGTACTTC	CASSLLGTHKETQYF
TRBV6-6	.	TRBJ2-5	TRBD2	TGTGCCAGCAGTGGGGGGGGAGAGACCCAGTACTTC	CASSGGGETQYF
TRBV30	few	TRBJ1-1	.	TGTGCCTGGAGATTAGATAAGAACACTGAAGCTTTCTTT	CAWRLDKNTEAFF
TRBV7-6	.	TRBJ2-7	TRBD2	TGTGCCAGCAGCTTGGGCAGCGGGACGTTTTACGAGCAGTACTTC	CASSLGSGTFYEQYF
TRBV28	.	TRBJ2-7	TRBD1	TGTGCCAGCAGGATTCGGGACAGAACCACTCAGCAGTACTTC	CASRIRDRTTQQYF
TRBV2	.	TRBJ1-4	TRBD1	TGTGCCAGCAGCCTGGGACAGGGTAGCGAAAAACTGTTTTTT	CASSLGQGSEKLFF
TRBV29-1	.	TRBJ1-2	.	TGCAGCGTAGCAAGAGACGGGTTCTATGGCTACACCTTC	CSVARDGFYGYTF
TRBV15	.	TRBJ2-1	.	TGTGCCACCAGCGCAACTCCGGAGACCTACAATGAGCAGTTCTTC	CATSATPETYNEQFF
TRBV6-6	.	TRBJ2-2	.	TGTGCCAGCAGCCCCAGGGAGAACACCGGGGAGCTGTTTTTT	CASSPRENTGELFF
TRBV7-2	.	TRBJ2-5	.	TGTGCCAGCAGCTTAGATCCACTACCGGGGACCCAGTACTTC	CASSLDPLPGTQYF
TRBV11-3	.	TRBJ2-7	.	TGTGCCAGCAGTTTCCGGGACTTTAATTACGAGCAGTACTTC	CASSFRDFNYEQYF
TRBV6-5	.	TRBJ2-7	TRBD1	TGTGCCAGCACCCTTACAGGGGGCTCGTACGAGCAGTACTTC	CASTLTGGSYEQYF
TRBV7-9	.	TRBJ1-2	.	TGTGCCAGCAGCGTACTTTTCTATGGCTACACCTTC	CASSVLFYGYTF